This T cell receptor beta chain emerged from a study of blood T cells in healthy people across ages. Study overall: In model experiments, template switching was able to capture about one barcoded beta molecule for every two T cells that were present. General study points: Unsorted PBMC input precluded a conclusive naive versus antigen-experienced comparison. Diversity was higher, and naive CD4+ cells more numerous, in long-lived donors than in aged donors. Diversity of TCR beta per million T cells declined in a roughly linear way with age.

Combining a sample-barcoded 5' primer with a J-beta primer mix, a second PCR ran for about 7 to 11 cycles. TCRdb re-called the 5' RACE reads through MiXCR, storing one row per CDR3 protein. This sample has around 1,500,000 distinct CDR3 sequences, with under 30% found just once. A note on this clonotype: No antigen is known for it.

The clonotype comes from a young woman in good health. The sample comprised blood.

The chain's CDR3 is CATSEAGNNQPQHF. CDR3 coding DNA: TGTGCCACCAGTGAAGCAGGGAACAATCAGCCCCAGCATTTT. This rearrangement joins TRBV24-1 to TRBJ1-5; weak D call: TRBD1 (5 bases). With 4 bases removed from V and 3 bases from J, the gap between germline ends came to 9 bases. Per the germline V gene, CDR1 is KGHDR and CDR2 is SFDVKD. This CDR3 region has 14 residues.